Following are 5 T cell receptor beta chains from one sample sequenced in a study of identifying expanded T cells in peripheral blood. The table came from immunoSEQ multiplex PCR; TCRdb's copy has only in-frame clones and leaves some out. This table holds 84,000 or so clones, 80% to 90% found once. Sample: blood. The source of these receptors is a person aged 18-70 years in good health.

The rearrangement uses TRBV29-1 and TRBJ2-1; D is unresolved. Germline loops: CDR1 SQVTM, CDR2 ANQGSEA. This CDR3 is built from 12 residues. V shed 3 bases and J shed 5 bases, with 8 bases lying between them. In nucleotides, the CDR3 is TGCAGCGTTGATGGCAGAAACAATGAGCAGTTCTTC. Translating gives CSVDGRNNEQFF.

This clone has a single count. J is TRBJ1-3 and V is TRBV14, with D possibly being TRBD1 (5 bases). With 6 bases removed from V and 4 bases from J, the gap between germline ends came to 10 bases. Germline V CDR1 and CDR2: SGHDN, FVKESK. This CDR3 region has 13 residues. CDR3 nucleotides: TGTGCCAGCAGGCAGGGACCCGGAAACACCATATATTTT. This sequence encodes CASRQGPGNTIYF. The full variable domain, its missing parts supplied by reference TRBV14 and TRBJ1-3, is EAGVTQFPSHSVIEKGQTVTLRCDPISGHDNLYWYRRVMGKEIKFLLHFVKESKQDESGMPNNRFLAERTGGTYSTLKVQPAELEDSGVYFCASRQGPGNTIYFGEGSWLTVV.

V and J are TRBV7-6 and TRBJ2-5, with TRBD2 as a possible D gene (6 bases). V was shortened by 1 base and J by 4 bases, with 10 bases between the two germline ends. This CDR3 is 14 amino acids long. Germline lookup yields CDR1 SGHVS and CDR2 FNYEAQ. CDR3 coding DNA: TGTGCCAGCAGCTTAGTTGGGGGAGGAGAGACCCAGTACTTC. Protein: CASSLVGGGETQYF.

The chain couples TRBV19 to TRBJ2-4; 8 positions match TRBD1. This CDR3 is built from 18 residues. Losses at the gene ends were 1 base for V and 1 base for J; bases not matched to a gene: 9. The germline CDR1 and CDR2 sequences are LNHDA and SQIVND (reference sequence). CDR3 in amino acids: CASSIGYRGRLAKNIQYF. CDR3 coding DNA: TGTGCCAGTAGTATAGGTTACAGGGGGAGGTTGGCCAAAAACATTCAGTACTTC.

The rearrangement joins TRBV6-5 to TRBJ1-2; tentatively, D is TRBD1 (6 bases). The CDR3 spans 16 residues. The germline CDR1 and CDR2 sequences are MNHEY and SVGAGI. Trimming removed 0 bases at V and 5 bases at J, with 16 bases between. The CDR3 DNA follows: TGTGCCAGCAGTTACTCCCTACAGGGAAGTGGGTATGGCTACACCTTC. Translation: CASSYSLQGSGYGYTF.